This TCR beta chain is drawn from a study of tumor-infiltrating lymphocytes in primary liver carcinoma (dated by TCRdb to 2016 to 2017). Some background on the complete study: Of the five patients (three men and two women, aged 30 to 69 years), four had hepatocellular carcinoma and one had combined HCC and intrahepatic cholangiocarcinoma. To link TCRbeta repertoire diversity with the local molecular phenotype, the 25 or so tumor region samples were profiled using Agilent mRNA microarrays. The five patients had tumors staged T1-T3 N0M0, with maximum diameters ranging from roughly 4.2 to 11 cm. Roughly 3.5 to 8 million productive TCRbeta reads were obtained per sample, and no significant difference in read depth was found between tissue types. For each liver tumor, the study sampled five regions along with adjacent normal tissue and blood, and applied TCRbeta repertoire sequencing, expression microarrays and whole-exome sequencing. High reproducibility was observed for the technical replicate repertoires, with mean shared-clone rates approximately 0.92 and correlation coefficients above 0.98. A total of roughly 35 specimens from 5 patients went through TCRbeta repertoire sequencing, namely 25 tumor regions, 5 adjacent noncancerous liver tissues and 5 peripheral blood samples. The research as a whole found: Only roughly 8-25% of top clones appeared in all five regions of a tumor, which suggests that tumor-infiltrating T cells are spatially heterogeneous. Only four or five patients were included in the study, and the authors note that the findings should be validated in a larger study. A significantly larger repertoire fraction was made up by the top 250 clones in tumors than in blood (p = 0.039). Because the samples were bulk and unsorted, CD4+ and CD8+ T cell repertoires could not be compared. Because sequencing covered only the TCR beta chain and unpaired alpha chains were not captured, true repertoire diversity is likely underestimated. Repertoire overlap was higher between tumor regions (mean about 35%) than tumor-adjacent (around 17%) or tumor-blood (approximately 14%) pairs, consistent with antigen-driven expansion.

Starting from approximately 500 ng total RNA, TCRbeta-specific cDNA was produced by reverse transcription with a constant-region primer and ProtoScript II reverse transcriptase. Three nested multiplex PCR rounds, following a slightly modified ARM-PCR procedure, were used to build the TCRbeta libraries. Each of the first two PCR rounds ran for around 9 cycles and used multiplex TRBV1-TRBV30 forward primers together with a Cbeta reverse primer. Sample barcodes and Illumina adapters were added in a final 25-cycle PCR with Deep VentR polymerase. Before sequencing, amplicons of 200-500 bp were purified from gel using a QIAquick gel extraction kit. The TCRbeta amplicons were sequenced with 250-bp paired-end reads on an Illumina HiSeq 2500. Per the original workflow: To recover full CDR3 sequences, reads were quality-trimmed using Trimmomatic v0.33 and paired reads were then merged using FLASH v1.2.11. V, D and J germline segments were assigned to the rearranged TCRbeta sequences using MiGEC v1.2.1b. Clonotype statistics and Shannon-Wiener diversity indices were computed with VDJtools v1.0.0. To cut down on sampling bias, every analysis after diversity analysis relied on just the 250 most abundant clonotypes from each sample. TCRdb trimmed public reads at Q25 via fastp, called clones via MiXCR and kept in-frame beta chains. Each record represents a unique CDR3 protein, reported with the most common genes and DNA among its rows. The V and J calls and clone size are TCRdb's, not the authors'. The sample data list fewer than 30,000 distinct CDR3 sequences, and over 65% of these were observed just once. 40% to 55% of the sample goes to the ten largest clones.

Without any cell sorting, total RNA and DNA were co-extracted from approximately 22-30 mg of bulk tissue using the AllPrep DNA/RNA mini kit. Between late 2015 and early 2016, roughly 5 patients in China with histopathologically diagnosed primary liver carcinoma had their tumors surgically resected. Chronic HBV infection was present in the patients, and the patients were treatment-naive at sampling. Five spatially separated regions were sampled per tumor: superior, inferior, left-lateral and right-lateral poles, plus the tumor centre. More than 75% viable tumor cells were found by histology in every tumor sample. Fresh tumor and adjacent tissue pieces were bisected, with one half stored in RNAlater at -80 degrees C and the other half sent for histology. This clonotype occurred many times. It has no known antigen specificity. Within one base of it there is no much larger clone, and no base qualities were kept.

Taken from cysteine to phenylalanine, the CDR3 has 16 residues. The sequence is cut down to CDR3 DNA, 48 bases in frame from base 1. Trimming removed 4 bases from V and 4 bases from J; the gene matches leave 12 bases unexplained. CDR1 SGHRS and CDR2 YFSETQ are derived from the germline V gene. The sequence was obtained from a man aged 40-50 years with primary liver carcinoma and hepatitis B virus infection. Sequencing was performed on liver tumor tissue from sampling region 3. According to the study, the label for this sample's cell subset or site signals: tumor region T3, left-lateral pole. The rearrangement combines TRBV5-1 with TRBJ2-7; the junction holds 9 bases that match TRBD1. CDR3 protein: CASSPGQGRVIYEQYF. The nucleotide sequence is TGCGCCAGCAGCCCTGGACAGGGGAGGGTTATTTACGAGCAGTACTTC.